A single sample gave rise to the 11 T cell receptor beta chains below, sequenced in a study of blood T cell repertoires in COVID-19. The method was immunoSEQ multiplex PCR; TCRdb's version includes in-frame clones alone and lacks a portion of them. The table lists fewer than 200,000 clones, approximately 86% of them singletons. The sample was peripheral blood. These receptors originate from a woman between 50 and 59 years old with acute or convalescent COVID-19.

The rearrangement uses TRBV29-1 and TRBJ2-3, with 8 bases lining up with TRBD2. Germline CDR1 reads SQVTM; CDR2 reads ANQGSEA. Trimming took 7 bases from V and 4 from J; bases not matched to a gene: 10. The CDR3 sequence is 14 residues long. The chain's CDR3 is CSAWPAGAPDTQYF. CDR3 bases: TGCAGCGCCTGGCCAGCGGGAGCCCCAGATACGCAGTATTTT.

The chain combines TRBV19 with TRBJ1-6; D is possibly TRBD1 (6 bases). Germline V gene lookup returns CDR1 LNHDA and CDR2 SQIVND (reference sequence). This CDR3 contains 16 residues. The V and J ends lost 7 bases and 9 bases respectively, with 22 bases between them. The CDR3 DNA reads TGTGCCAGTACGGAAGGACAGTTTTACCGGGGTTCACCCCTCCACTTT. Translation gives CASTEGQFYRGSPLHF.

The chain recombines TRBV18 with TRBJ1-2, with 8 bases that match TRBD1. Losses at the gene ends were 2 bases for V and 4 bases for J; bases not matched to a gene: 6. This CDR3 is 15 amino acids long. Germline CDR1 and CDR2: KGHSH and LQKENI. CDR3 sequence reads: CASSPIQGGIYGYTF. For the CDR3, the DNA is TGTGCCAGCTCACCAATACAGGGGGGTATCTATGGCTACACCTTC. Looking up the rest from reference TRBV18 and TRBJ1-2 gives the full variable domain: NAGVMQNPRHLVRRRGQEARLRCSPMKGHSHVYWYRQLPEEGLKFMVYLQKENIIDESGMPKERFSAEFPKEGPSILRIQQVVRGDSAAYFCASSPIQGGIYGYTFGSGTRLTVV.

The chain has TRBV27 and TRBJ2-3; TRBD2 might be the D (5 bases). Germline V gives CDR1 MNHEY, CDR2 SMNVEV (reference sequence). The CDR3 runs 15 residues. The ends were cut back, 6 bases at V and 2 bases at J, with 15 bases in the middle. In nucleotides, the CDR3 is TGTGCCAGCAGCGCTTGGACTTCCTACACAGATACGCAGTATTTT. Protein: CASSAWTSYTDTQYF.

V is TRBV6-5 and J is TRBJ1-1; possibly TRBD1 for D (5 bases). The germline V gene encodes CDR1 MNHEY and CDR2 SVGAGI. Trimming pared 4 bases from V and 4 bases from J, leaving 13 bases between. This CDR3 region has 14 residues. The CDR3 nucleotides read TGTGCCAGCAGTTCCTTTAGGGGCCCCACTGAAGCTTTCTTT. Translating gives CASSSFRGPTEAFF.

Only a few counts were recorded for this clone. The chain carries TRBV19 and TRBJ1-3, with unresolved D. This CDR3 has 13 amino acids. V dropped 5 bases and J dropped 4 bases, with 9 bases sitting between them. The V gene's germline CDR1 is LNHDA and CDR2 SQIVND (reference sequence). In DNA, the CDR3 is TGTGCCAGTAGTGGGCCAGCAGGAAACACCATATATTTT. Translation: CASSGPAGNTIYF.

This clone was seen only a few times. V and J are TRBV6-2 or TRBV6-3 and TRBJ2-1; D unclear. V was cut by 6 bases and J by 9 bases, with 15 bases left in between. Germline CDR1 reads MNHEY; CDR2 reads SVGEGT. The CDR3 runs 13 residues. CDR3 in amino acids: CASSFAETGEQFF. As DNA, the CDR3 is TGTGCCAGCAGCTTTGCTGAGACGGGTGAGCAGTTCTTC.

This chain joins TRBV4-3 and TRBJ1-1, with D unresolved. In germline, CDR1 is LGHNA, CDR2 YSLEER. V was clipped by 2 bases and J by 5 bases, with 12 bases between them. The CDR3 sequence is 14 residues long. CDR3 residues: CASSQRGGNTEAFF. As DNA, the CDR3 is TGCGCCAGCAGCCAAAGAGGAGGTAATACTGAAGCTTTCTTT.

This clone was observed a single time. The chain combines TRBV7-2 with TRBJ2-5; the match to TRBD2 covers 7 bases. Germline trimming cut 2 bases from V and 5 bases from J; bases unmatched to any gene: 5. The CDR3 consists of 14 residues. Germline lookup yields CDR1 SGHTA and CDR2 FQGNSA. The CDR3 region is CASSLTLATETQYF. The CDR3 nucleotides read TGTGCCAGCAGCTTAACACTAGCGACGGAGACCCAGTACTTC.

The chain recombines TRBV12-3 or TRBV12-4 with TRBJ1-2; D unclear. Between the trimmed V and J ends, which lost 7 bases and 8 bases, there was a span of 11 bases. This CDR3 spans 11 amino acids. DNA for the CDR3: TGTGCCAGCACGCGCGGGGAGGGCTACACCTTC. Translation: CASTRGEGYTF.

In DNA, the CDR3 is TGTGCCAGCAGCAAAGCGAGAGGGCGCAGAGGCAATCAGCCCCAGCATTTT. Amino acids: CASSKARGRRGNQPQHF. This chain uses TRBV21-1 with TRBJ1-5. TRBV21-1 is classified as a pseudogene. This CDR3 is 17 amino acids long.